A selection of T cell receptor beta chains follows, all from one sample in a study of neoadjuvant anti-PD-1 for oral cavity cancer. Measured with immunoSEQ multiplex PCR; TCRdb has only the in-frame clones, and not every one. This repertoire shows tens of thousands of clones, 70% to 90% found once; its top ten account for around 3.2%. This sample comprised PBMCs, obtained after nivolumab (anti-PD-1) treatment. Receptor source: a person aged 40 to 85 with oral cavity squamous cell carcinoma. The CDR3 runs from the conserved cysteine through the conserved F or W. The D gene is left open where the match is weak. Clone size is given for some rows only: seen once, a few or many times, or a class if the clone is expanded.

d_gene	v_gene	abundance	j_gene	CDR3nt	CDR3aa
TRBD1	TRBV10-3	-	TRBJ1-6	TGTGCCATCCGACCGGGACAGGTGGGATCACCCCTCCACTTT	CAIRPGQVGSPLHF
-	TRBV7-8	-	TRBJ2-2	TGTGCCAGCAGCTTAGATTGGGAGTTTCCCGGGGAGCTGTTTTTT	CASSLDWEFPGELFF
TRBD2	TRBV7-2	-	TRBJ2-1	TGTGCCAGCAGCCGCCCCGGGACTAGTTACAATGAGCAGTTCTTC	CASSRPGTSYNEQFF
TRBD2	TRBV11-3	-	TRBJ2-7	TGTGCCAGCAGCCCAAGCGGCGGGAGGGCCTCGATCGACGAGCAGTACTTC	CASSPSGGRASIDEQYF
-	TRBV2	-	TRBJ2-2	TGTGCCAGCCTTGGGGGGAACACCGGGGAGCTGTTTTTT	CASLGGNTGELFF
-	TRBV15	-	TRBJ2-1	TGTGCCACCAGCAAGAGAGAACCCTTAAATGAGCAGTTCTTC	CATSKREPLNEQFF
TRBD1	TRBV7-2	-	TRBJ2-7	TGTGCCAGCAGCTTAGATCACCAGGGGGTCTACGAGCAGTACTTC	CASSLDHQGVYEQYF
TRBD1	TRBV6-5	-	TRBJ2-3	TGTGCCAGCAGTTACCTAGGACAGGAGATAACGCAGTATTTT	CASSYLGQEITQYF
-	TRBV10-3	-	TRBJ2-3	TGTGCCATCAGACCCGACAGCCATACGCAGTATTTT	CAIRPDSHTQYF
-	TRBV11-2	-	TRBJ2-7	TGTGCCAGCAGCGCCATGGGGGCCAGCTCCTACGAGCAGTACTTC	CASSAMGASSYEQYF
-	TRBV7-6	-	TRBJ2-5	TGTGCCAGCAGCTTAGAAGTGAGACGGGGTAGAGAGACCCAGTACTTC	CASSLEVRRGRETQYF
-	TRBV5-6	-	TRBJ2-5	TGTGCCAGCAGCTTGGCCGGAAACCCACAAGAGACCCAGTACTTC	CASSLAGNPQETQYF
-	TRBV5-5	-	TRBJ1-5	TGTGCCAGCAGCCTGGGATTACCGGGGAATCAGCCCCAGCATTTT	CASSLGLPGNQPQHF
TRBD1	TRBV6-1	-	TRBJ1-5	TGTGCCAGCAACGCCGGGACAGGGGGCAGTCAGCCCCAGCATTTT	CASNAGTGGSQPQHF
TRBD2	TRBV5-1	-	TRBJ2-1	TGCGCCAGCAGCGCCCTAGCGGGAGTCTACAATGAGCAGTTCTTC	CASSALAGVYNEQFF
-	TRBV11-3	once	TRBJ1-5	TGTGCCAGCAGTTACCGAAATCAGCCCCAGCATTTT	CASSYRNQPQHF
-	TRBV7-9	-	TRBJ1-1	TGTGCCAGCAGCCTAGACACTGAAGCTTTCTTT	CASSLDTEAFF
TRBD2	TRBV9	-	TRBJ2-3	TGTGCCAGCATCGAATCGGGACTAGCGGGAGGGAGGGATACGCAGTATTTT	CASIESGLAGGRDTQYF
-	TRBV27	-	TRBJ2-1	TGTGCCAGCAGTTTATCGGGACTGCCGAGCTCCTACAATGAGCAGTTCTTC	CASSLSGLPSSYNEQFF
TRBD1	TRBV5-1	few	TRBJ2-1	TGCGCCAGCACCCCCACTCCGGGACAGGGGTACAATGAGCAGTTCTTC	CASTPTPGQGYNEQFF
-	TRBV6-4	-	TRBJ2-3	TGTGCCAGCAGTGATCAGTTTAGCACAGATACGCAGTATTTT	CASSDQFSTDTQYF
TRBD2	TRBV28	-	TRBJ2-7	TGTGCCAGCAGTTCTAGCGGGATTACCTACGAGCAGTACTTC	CASSSSGITYEQYF
-	TRBV30	-	TRBJ2-5	TGTGCCTGGATGGGGGTTTCGGAGACCCAGTACTTC	CAWMGVSETQYF
TRBD1	TRBV9	-	TRBJ1-4	TGTGCCAGCAGCGAGACAGGGCGGAATGAAAAACTGTTTTTT	CASSETGRNEKLFF
TRBD2	TRBV5-1	-	TRBJ2-1	TGCGCCAGCAGCTTGGATGGTAGCGGGAGGGTCTATGAGCAGTTCTTC	CASSLDGSGRVYEQFF
TRBD2	TRBV14	-	TRBJ2-5	TGTGCCAGCAGACTAGCGGGAGATAGGGAGACCCAGTACTTC	CASRLAGDRETQYF
-	TRBV28	-	TRBJ2-5	TGTGCCAGCAGGACCGCTCTTCAAGAGACCCAGTACTTC	CASRTALQETQYF
TRBD2	TRBV5-4	-	TRBJ2-2	TGTGCCAGCAGTCGGGGGACTAGCGGGAGCACCGGGGAGCTGTTTTTT	CASSRGTSGSTGELFF
-	TRBV6-5	-	TRBJ1-1	TGTGCCAGCAGTTACTCAAAGAACACTGAAGCTTTCTTT	CASSYSKNTEAFF
-	TRBV28	-	TRBJ2-5	TGTGCCAGCATCGACGGGGCCCTCCGGGCGTACTTC	CASIDGALRAYF
-	TRBV6-1	-	TRBJ2-1	TGTGCCAGCAGTGAAAGCGGCAGGGTAATGGGTGAGCAGTTCTTC	CASSESGRVMGEQFF
TRBD1	TRBV28	-	TRBJ1-1	TGTGCCAGCATTCGGCAGGGGGCATGGACTGAAGCTTTCTTT	CASIRQGAWTEAFF
-	TRBV7-8	-	TRBJ1-4	TGTGCCAGCAGCCGCTTGGGGGCAGCTAATGAAAAACTGTTTTTT	CASSRLGAANEKLFF
-	TRBV6-1	-	TRBJ1-1	TGTGCCAGCAGCGTGACAGAGAACACTGAAGCTTTCTTT	CASSVTENTEAFF
-	TRBV20-1	-	TRBJ2-1	TGCAGTGCCTTGGTCCGAAATGAGCAGTTCTTC	CSALVRNEQFF
-	TRBV6-1	-	TRBJ1-2	TGTGCCAGCAGTGAGGGACCGACTAACTATGGCTACACCTTC	CASSEGPTNYGYTF
TRBD2	TRBV5-4	-	TRBJ2-1	TGTGCCAGCAGCTTGGACCCGGGAGGGTTCAATGAGCAGTTCTTC	CASSLDPGGFNEQFF
TRBD2	TRBV25-1	-	TRBJ2-2	TGTGCCAGCAGCCGGACTAGCGGGAGGGCCGGGGAGCTGTTTTTT	CASSRTSGRAGELFF
TRBD1	TRBV6-5	-	TRBJ1-2	TGTGCCAGCAGTCTGCGGACAGGGAGGAAGGGCTACACCTTC	CASSLRTGRKGYTF
-	TRBV7-9	few	TRBJ2-7	TGTGCCAGCAGCTTATCCAGCAACGAGCAGTACTTC	CASSLSSNEQYF
-	TRBV20-1	-	TRBJ2-1	TGCAGTGCTTTGGATAATGAGCAGTTCTTC	CSALDNEQFF
TRBD1	TRBV10-3	-	TRBJ2-5	TGTGCCGCTGGACAGGGAGGAGGAGAGACCCAGTACTTC	CAAGQGGGETQYF
TRBD2	TRBV11-1	-	TRBJ2-7	TGTGCCAGCAGCTTGTCCGGGACTAGCGCTGGCGAGCAGTACTTC	CASSLSGTSAGEQYF
-	TRBV5-1	-	TRBJ1-1	TGCGCCAGCTTCAACATGAACACTGAAGCTTTCTTT	CASFNMNTEAFF